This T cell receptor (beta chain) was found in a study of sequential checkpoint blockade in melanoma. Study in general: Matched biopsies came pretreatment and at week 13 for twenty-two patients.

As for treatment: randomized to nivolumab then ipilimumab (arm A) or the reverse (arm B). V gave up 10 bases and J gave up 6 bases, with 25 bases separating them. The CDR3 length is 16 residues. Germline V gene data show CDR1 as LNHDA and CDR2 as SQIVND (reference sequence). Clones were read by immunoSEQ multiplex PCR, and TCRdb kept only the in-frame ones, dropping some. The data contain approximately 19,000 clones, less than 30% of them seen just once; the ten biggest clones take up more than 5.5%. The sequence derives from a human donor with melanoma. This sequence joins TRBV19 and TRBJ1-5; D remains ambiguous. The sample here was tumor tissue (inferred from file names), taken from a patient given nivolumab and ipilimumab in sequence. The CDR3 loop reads CAKAYRTPTLLQPQHF. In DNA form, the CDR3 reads TGTGCCAAAGCATATCGGACGCCGACCCTACTTCAGCCCCAGCATTTT.